Presented here are 16 T cell receptor beta chains from one specimen sequenced in a study of cytomegalovirus exposure and HLA in healthy donors. Primers: 60 Vbeta forward and 13 Jbeta reverse. Here immunoSEQ multiplex PCR was the method, and the copy in TCRdb shows in-frame clones only, minus some. The table lists 100,000 to 150,000 clones, around four fifths of them singletons. The sample comprised PBMCs. The source of these receptors is a woman between 40 and 50 years old in good health and CMV-seropositive.

The V and J genes are TRBV7-9 and TRBJ2-7; 8 bases are shared with TRBD2. Germline V gene data show CDR1 as SEHNR and CDR2 as FQNEAQ (reference sequence). V was pared by 4 bases and J by 0 bases, with 8 bases of the junction left unmatched. The CDR3 consists of 16 residues. CDR3 sequence (DNA): TGTGCCAGCAGCTGGCCGACTAGCGTAGCCTCCTACGAGCAGTACTTC. This encodes CASSWPTSVASYEQYF.

The V call is TRBV18, the J call TRBJ2-1; D possibly corresponds to TRBD2 (6 bases). CDR1 is KGHSH and CDR2 is LQKENI in the germline V gene. This CDR3 has 15 amino acids. V lost 3 bases and J 4 bases, leaving 13 bases between the germline ends. In DNA form, the CDR3 reads TGTGCCAGCTCACCTCTAGCGCCGGGTTACAATGAGCAGTTCTTC. This codes for CASSPLAPGYNEQFF.

This chain connects TRBV29-1 to TRBJ1-4; D not resolved. The CDR3 totals 12 residues. The V gene's germline CDR1 is SQVTM and CDR2 ANQGSEA. Trimming took 5 bases from V and 4 from J, leaving 8 bases between them. The CDR3 reads CSVRGVNEKLFF. CDR3 bases: TGCAGCGTTCGCGGGGTTAATGAAAAACTGTTTTTT.

The CDR3 loop reads CASSPQDRDDQPQHF. The CDR3 DNA sequence: TGTGCCAGCAGCCCCCAGGACAGGGACGATCAGCCCCAGCATTTT. V usage is TRBV11-2 and J usage is TRBJ1-5; 8 bases are shared with TRBD1. V was pared by 5 bases and J by 5 bases, with 8 bases of the junction left unmatched. The V gene's germline CDR1 is SGHAT and CDR2 FQNNGV. The CDR3 spans 15 residues.

The gene calls are TRBV5-4 and TRBJ2-1; the match to TRBD1 covers 7 bases. The V segment lost 2 bases and the J segment 7 bases; nucleotides outside the gene matches: 3. The V gene's germline CDR1 is SGHNT and CDR2 YYREEE (reference sequence). The CDR3 length is 13 residues. Here the CDR3 reads CASSLTQGNEQFF. The CDR3 coding sequence is TGTGCCAGCAGCTTAACACAGGGGAATGAGCAGTTCTTC.

There are a few counts of this clone. The chain carries TRBV5-1 and TRBJ2-3; 8 bases match TRBD1. The V gene end was trimmed by 1 base and the J gene end by 1 base; junction bases not matched to a gene: 5. The germline V gene has CDR1 SGHRS and CDR2 YFSETQ. CDR3 length: 16 amino acids. As DNA, the CDR3 is TGCGCCAGCAGCTTGTACGGGACAGGAGGCACAGATACGCAGTATTTT. It translates to CASSLYGTGGTDTQYF.

The V and J genes are TRBV7-9 and TRBJ1-2, with no clear D. The CDR3 length is 13 residues. Trimming pared 8 bases from V and 2 bases from J, leaving 12 bases between. Germline lookup yields CDR1 SEHNR and CDR2 FQNEAQ (reference sequence). CDR3 in DNA: TGTGCCAGCGCTAGCCCGGGGAACTATGGCTACACCTTC. It specifies CASASPGNYGYTF.

V gene TRBV28 combines with J gene TRBJ2-7, with TRBD2 matching 7 bases. The CDR3 spans 14 residues. V dropped 7 bases and J dropped 2; count of bases not matched to a gene: 8. CDR1 is MDHEN and CDR2 is SYDVKM in the germline V gene. The CDR3: CASTPGGRTYEQYF. DNA of the CDR3: TGTGCCAGCACCCCCGGGGGGAGGACCTACGAGCAGTACTTC.

The V gene is TRBV7-6, the J gene TRBJ2-7; TRBD1 aligns across 9 bases. CDR1 SGHVS and CDR2 FNYEAQ come from the germline V gene. V lost 5 bases, J lost 6 bases, and 17 bases stayed unmatched. This CDR3 is 17 amino acids long. CDR3 in DNA: TGTGCCAGCAGCCTCGTGCTACTGGGACAGGGCTCGCTCGAGCAGTACTTC. It translates to CASSLVLLGQGSLEQYF.

The CDR3 DNA follows: TGTGCCAGCAGCGTAGCTTGGACTAGCGGAGTCACAGATACGCAGTATTTT. Translating it yields CASSVAWTSGVTDTQYF. V is TRBV9 and J is TRBJ2-3; 10 nucleotides align to TRBD2. This CDR3 is built from 17 residues. CDR1 is SGDLS and CDR2 is YYNGEE in the germline V gene. Trimming took 0 bases from V and 2 from J; bases not matched to a gene: 6. The full variable domain, its missing parts supplied by reference TRBV9 and TRBJ2-3, is DSGVTQTPKHLITATGQRVTLRCSPRSGDLSVYWYQQSLDQGLQFLIQYYNGEERAKGNILERFSAQQFPDLHSELNLSSLELGDSALYFCASSVAWTSGVTDTQYFGPGTRLTVL.

V gene TRBV10-3 combines with J gene TRBJ2-6; TRBD1 is a possible D gene (6 bases). Trimming pared 0 bases from V and 0 bases from J, leaving 12 bases between. Germline V gene lookup returns CDR1 ENHRY and CDR2 SYGVKD. This CDR3 has 18 residues. Here the CDR3 DNA reads TGTGCCATCAGTGAGTCGGGGGACACTTACTCTGGGGCCAACGTCCTGACTTTC. This translates into CAISESGDTYSGANVLTF.

The chain uses TRBV10-1 and TRBJ2-2; 9 nucleotides line up with TRBD1. J lost 5 bases, V lost 7 bases, and 8 bases had no gene match. Germline values: CDR1 WNHNN, CDR2 SYGVQD (reference sequence). The CDR3 has 15 amino acids. CDR3 sequence (DNA): TGCGCCAGCACCGACGGGACAGGGATAACCGGGGAGCTGTTTTTT. This sequence encodes CASTDGTGITGELFF.

The genes are TRBV5-1 and TRBJ1-2; 7 bases fit TRBD1. Germline V CDR1 and CDR2: SGHRS, YFSETQ. V was clipped by 4 bases and J by 1 base; unmatched bases: 4. The CDR3 is 14 residues long. CDR3 in amino acids: CASSLNRGNYGYTF. The DNA of the CDR3 is TGCGCCAGCAGCCTTAACAGGGGTAACTATGGCTACACCTTC.

J is TRBJ2-7 and V is TRBV9, with 9 bases aligning to TRBD1. Unmatched junction bases numbered 10, after V lost 2 bases and J lost 4 bases. Germline-derived CDR1 and CDR2 are SGDLS and YYNGEE. This CDR3 is 16 amino acids long. This CDR3 is CASSVGPGQGTYEQYF. CDR3 DNA sequence: TGTGCCAGCAGCGTGGGACCGGGACAGGGTACATACGAGCAGTACTTC.

This clone was counted a single time. The V and J genes are TRBV7-3 and TRBJ2-1, with D hard to call. Germline CDR1 is SGHTA and CDR2 is FQGTGA. V was clipped by 5 bases and J by 4 bases, with 24 bases between them. This CDR3 spans 18 amino acids. The CDR3 nucleotides read TGTGCCAGCAGCCCTAATACTGATAGACCCCCCGGGTACAATGAGCAGTTCTTC. Translated, it gives CASSPNTDRPPGYNEQFF.

CDR3 DNA: TGTGCCAGCAGTTATACAGGCGTCACTGAAGCTTTCTTT. This encodes CASSYTGVTEAFF. This chain connects TRBV27 to TRBJ1-1; D is possibly TRBD1 (5 bases). The CDR3 spans 13 residues. The germline CDR1 and CDR2 sequences are MNHEY and SMNVEV (reference sequence). Trimming pared 4 bases from V and 4 bases from J, leaving 10 bases between.